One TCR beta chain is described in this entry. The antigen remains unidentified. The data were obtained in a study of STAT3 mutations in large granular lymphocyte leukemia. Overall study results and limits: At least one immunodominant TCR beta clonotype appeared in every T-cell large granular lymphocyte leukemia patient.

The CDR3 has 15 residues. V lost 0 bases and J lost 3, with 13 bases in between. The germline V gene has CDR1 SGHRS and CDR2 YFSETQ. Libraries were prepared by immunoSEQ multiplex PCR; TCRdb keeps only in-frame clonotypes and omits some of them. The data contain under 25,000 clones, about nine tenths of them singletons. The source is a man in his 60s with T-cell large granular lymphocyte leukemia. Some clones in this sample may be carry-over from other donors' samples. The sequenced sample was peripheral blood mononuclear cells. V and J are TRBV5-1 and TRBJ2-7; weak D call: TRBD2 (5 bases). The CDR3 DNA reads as TGCGCCAGCAGCTTGGAGGCGGGTTCCTACTACGAGCAGTACTTC. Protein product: CASSLEAGSYYEQYF. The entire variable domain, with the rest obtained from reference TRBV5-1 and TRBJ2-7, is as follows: KAGVTQTPRYLIKTRGQQVTLSCSPISGHRSVSWYQQTPGQGLQFLFEYFSETQRNKGNFPGRFSGRQFSNSRSEMNVSTLELGDSALYLCASSLEAGSYYEQYFGPGTRLTVT.